Listed here is a single T cell receptor beta chain. Its antigen is unknown. Per-base quality was not reported, and no clone a single base away is much larger than it. Libraries were built with the immunoSEQ multiplex PCR assay. Sourced from immuneACCESS, this table was stored by TCRdb with only in-frame sequences that have V and J called. A share of the clones is absent; for the studies checked, an unresolved V gene accounts for under half, and the remainder has no known explanation. This sample lists tens of thousands of clones; approximately 92% were detected once. The biggest ten clones account for under 1.5% of the sample. The germline ends are 14 bases apart after V is trimmed by 4 bases and J by 7 bases. The CDR3 measures 13 amino acids from cysteine to phenylalanine. Of the read, only the CDR3 DNA is kept; its 39 bases are in frame from base 1. The germline V gene (reference sequence) sets CDR1 to SEHNR and CDR2 to FQNEAQ.

The data belong to a study of T cell changes during pregnancy in multiple sclerosis (dated by TCRdb to the late 2010s). Regarding the research as a whole: The study looked at changes in the T cell repertoire across pregnancy in women with multiple sclerosis.

This clonotype was obtained from a female donor with multiple sclerosis, enrolled in a pregnancy study. Here the chain combines TRBV7-9 and TRBJ2-7; possibly the D gene is TRBD1, per 5 matching bases. The sample consisted of peripheral blood. The nucleotide sequence is TGTGCCAGCAGCTCAGACAGCTGGGTGGAGCAGTACTTC. Its amino acids are CASSSDSWVEQYF.